These 2 T cell receptor beta chains were all obtained from the same sample, sequenced in a study of graft-versus-host responses after intestinal transplantation. The repertoire was sequenced with immunoSEQ multiplex PCR; TCRdb's copy has only in-frame clones and lacks some. This sample carries around 100,000 clones, around 94% of them seen once, and the ten largest clones take more than 0.95%. For these TCRs, the target antigens are not known. Sequenced here: unstimulated CD8+ T cells sorted from spleen or lymph node cells, sampled before transplant. All receptors derive from a human donor who was the organ donor for an intestinal transplant.

J is TRBJ1-1 and V is TRBV21-1; the table's TRBD1 call for D was not verified on the DNA. TRBV21-1 is a recognized pseudogene. CDR3 length: 13 amino acids. The CDR3 loop reads CASTGQGDTEAFF. In nucleotides, the CDR3 is TGTGCCAGCACCGGTCAGGGGGACACTGAAGCTTTCTTT.

The chain's CDR3 is CASSPGGGSEAFF. CDR3 nucleotides: TGTGCCAGCAGCCCGGGGGGGGGAAGTGAAGCTTTCTTT. The chain uses TRBV27 and TRBJ1-1; possible D gene TRBD1, 5 bases. The CDR3 has 13 residues. Trimming shortened V by 6 bases and J by 7 bases, and 15 bases separated the two germline ends. Germline V gene lookup returns CDR1 MNHEY and CDR2 SMNVEV (reference sequence).